Presented here are 28 T cell receptor beta chains from one specimen sequenced in a study of blood T cells in healthy people across ages. Using a J-beta primer mix together with a sample-barcoded 5' primer, a second PCR was run for roughly 6 to 12 cycles. TCRdb called the 5' RACE reads again in MiXCR, with one record for every CDR3 protein. The data hold over 1,500,000 distinct CDR3 sequences, with roughly 43% observed a single time. The sample was blood. These receptors came from a human donor in good health.

This clonotype was recorded many times. The chain joins TRBV7-2 to TRBJ2-3, with 7 bases fitting TRBD1. Unmatched junction bases numbered 7, after V lost 5 bases and J lost 2 bases. Germline V gene lookup returns CDR1 SGHTA and CDR2 FQGNSA. The CDR3 has 15 amino acids. The CDR3 DNA reads as TGTGCCAGCAGCCTCAGGGGACAGAACACAGATACGCAGTATTTT. It translates to CASSLRGQNTDTQYF.

J is TRBJ2-5 and V is TRBV20-1; no reliable D call. The J call may be wrong; the DNA end is better matched by TRBJ2-1. Germline CDR1 reads DFQATT; CDR2 reads SNEGSKA (reference sequence). The CDR3 is 12 amino acids. CDR3 bases: TGCAGTGCTAGTCCTCCGGAAGAGACCCAGTTCTTC. This sequence encodes CSASPPEETQFF.

The sample holds a few counts of this clonotype. The V call is TRBV28, the J call TRBJ1-2; 7 bases are shared with TRBD1. The junction had 5 bases not matched to a gene; V was cut back by 2 bases and J by 2 bases. CDR3 size: 15 residues. Germline-derived CDR1 and CDR2 are MDHEN and SYDVKM. The CDR3 loop reads CASSLPTGTNYGYTF. CDR3 nucleotide sequence: TGTGCCAGCAGTTTACCGACAGGGACCAACTATGGCTACACCTTC.

About this clonotype: The junction does not match germline at one end; this may be a read error. The DNA for the CDR3 is TGTACCAGCAGGAGCAGGCTTGGCTATGGCTACACCTTC. Amino acids: CTSRSRLGYGYTF. The chain joins TRBV6-2 or TRBV6-3 to TRBJ1-2; D gene unclear. The CDR3 consists of 13 residues. The germline V gene encodes CDR1 MNHEY and CDR2 SVGEGT.

CDR3 loop: CASSFVIVRPNTGELFF. The CDR3 DNA follows: TGTGCCAGCAGCTTCGTTATAGTACGGCCAAACACCGGGGAGCTGTTTTTT. The V gene is TRBV7-9, the J gene TRBJ2-2; the D is unclear. This CDR3 region has 17 residues. Per germline, CDR1 SEHNR and CDR2 FQNEAQ (reference sequence). Trimming pared 3 bases from V and 2 bases from J, leaving 16 bases between.

This clonotype came up a few times. The chain is built from TRBV20-1 and TRBJ1-6, with D uncertain. V was pared by 3 bases and J by 3 bases, with 9 bases between. The CDR3 loop spans 14 amino acids. CDR1 is DFQATT and CDR2 is SNEGSKA in the germline V gene (reference sequence). The CDR3 sequence is CSASPGNYNSPLHF. In nucleotides, the CDR3 is TGCAGTGCTAGTCCGGGAAACTATAATTCACCCCTCCACTTT.

In its sample, this clonotype was seen a few times. This chain joins TRBV4-1 and TRBJ1-5, with D perhaps TRBD1 (5 bases). CDR1 is MGHRA, CDR2 YSYEKL, per germline. V was trimmed by 0 bases and J by 4 bases, leaving 13 bases between them. CDR3 length: 16 residues. CDR3 amino acids: CASSQEGVGSNQPQHF. DNA of the CDR3: TGCGCCAGCAGCCAAGAGGGGGTGGGATCTAATCAGCCCCAGCATTTT.

J is TRBJ2-5 and V is TRBV7-4, with D possibly being TRBD1 or TRBD2 (5 bases each). V was cut by 7 bases and J by 0 bases, with 12 bases left in between. This CDR3 contains 14 residues. Per the germline V gene, CDR1 is SGHVT and CDR2 is SQSDAQ. In DNA, the CDR3 is TGTGCCAGCACCGGGACCCATAACCAAGAGACCCAGTACTTC. As protein: CASTGTHNQETQYF.

The table lists this clonotype with a few counts. The chain recombines TRBV7-9 with TRBJ1-2, with D unclear. Trimming cost V 5 bases and J 4 bases, with 14 bases left between them. The CDR3 is made up of 14 amino acids. CDR1 is SEHNR, CDR2 FQNEAQ, per germline (reference sequence). CDR3 sequence reads: CASSPSLTTYGYTF. DNA of the CDR3: TGTGCCAGCAGCCCAAGTTTGACCACCTATGGCTACACCTTC.

This sequence joins TRBV12-3 or TRBV12-4 and TRBJ1-5; TRBD1 might be the D (5 bases). Trimming took 6 bases from V and 4 from J, leaving 16 bases between them. The CDR3 has 15 residues. The CDR3, as DNA: TGTGCCAGCAGCCGAAGCAGGGAATGGAATCAGCCCCAGCATTTT. Encoded protein: CASSRSREWNQPQHF.

J is TRBJ2-2 and V is TRBV29-1, with unresolved D. CDR1 and CDR2 from the germline V gene are SQVTM and ANQGSEA. CDR3 length: 13 amino acids. V lost 4 bases to trimming and J lost 5 bases, with 11 bases between them. The CDR3 region is CSVGAGWTGELFF. The CDR3 nucleotides are TGCAGCGTTGGGGCAGGATGGACCGGGGAGCTGTTTTTT.

This clonotype showed up just a few times. The chain combines TRBV6-6 with TRBJ2-1; possibly TRBD1 for D (6 bases). The CDR3 length is 14 residues. Germline V gene lookup returns CDR1 MNHNY and CDR2 SVGAGI (reference sequence). Trimming took 8 bases from V and 8 from J, leaving 19 bases between them. CDR3 coding DNA: TGTGCCAGCCTAAACCGACAGGAGGCCGATGAGCAGTTCTTC. This encodes CASLNRQEADEQFF.

This clonotype occurred a few times. The rearrangement uses TRBV5-1 and TRBJ2-7; TRBD1 might be the D (5 bases). The CDR3 runs 15 residues. Per the germline V gene, CDR1 is SGHRS and CDR2 is YFSETQ. Deletions cut 4 bases from V and 0 bases from J, with 14 bases between. In DNA, the CDR3 is TGCGCCAGCAGCAACACAGGAGAGGTCTCCTACGAGCAGTACTTC. Encoded protein: CASSNTGEVSYEQYF.

The chain couples TRBV5-4 to TRBJ2-5; the match to TRBD1 covers 8 bases. The better agreement between TRBJ2-7 and the DNA end casts doubt on the J call. Germline V gene sequence: CDR1 SGHNT, CDR2 YYREEE (reference sequence). This CDR3 is built from 15 residues. The chain's CDR3 is CASSSRGDRYYEQYF. The DNA of the CDR3 is TGTGCCAGCAGCTCGAGGGGGGACAGGTACTACGAGCAGTACTTC.

The V gene is TRBV6-1, the J gene TRBJ2-5, with D perhaps TRBD1 (6 bases). Germline V gives CDR1 MNHNS, CDR2 SASEGT. V lost 7 bases and J lost 3, with 18 bases in between. The CDR3 covers 15 residues. This CDR3 is CASTSPGRGEETQYF. CDR3 nucleotides: TGTGCCAGCACCTCCCCCGGCAGGGGCGAAGAGACCCAGTACTTC.

There are many counts of this clonotype. The chain couples TRBV7-6 to TRBJ2-7, with TRBD1 matching 7 bases. J was trimmed by 3 bases and V by 2 bases; bases with no gene match: 4. The CDR3 extends over 14 amino acids. Germline V lookup: CDR1 SGHVS, CDR2 FNYEAQ. The CDR3 bases are TGTGCCAGCAGCTTAAGACAGGGCGACTACGAGCAGTACTTC. It is translated as CASSLRQGDYEQYF.

The chain joins TRBV7-6 to TRBJ2-7; the D is unclear. Germline lookup yields CDR1 SGHVS and CDR2 FNYEAQ. Trimming shortened V by 7 bases and J by 0 bases, and 13 bases separated the two germline ends. This CDR3 contains 14 residues. The CDR3 DNA sequence: TGTGCCAGCAACTCCAACCCTAGCTCCTACGAGCAGTACTTC. As protein: CASNSNPSSYEQYF.

J is TRBJ1-5 and V is TRBV6-2 or TRBV6-3, with D perhaps matching TRBD1 (5 bases). The CDR3 extends over 15 amino acids. Germline CDR1 and CDR2: MNHEY and SVGEGT. Trimming pared 6 bases from V and 6 bases from J, leaving 18 bases between. Written as DNA, the CDR3 is TGTGCCAGCAGAACTTTGGGGACGACGGGTCAGCCCCAGCATTTT. Translating it yields CASRTLGTTGQPQHF.

V usage is TRBV21-1 and J usage is TRBJ2-6; the table names TRBD1, a call not compared with the DNA. TRBV21-1 is an annotated pseudogene. CDR3 length: 20 residues. For the CDR3, the DNA is TGTGCCAGCAGCAATTGCGGTGGGGCCACAGGGGATCCTGGGGCCAACGTCCTGACTTTC. Amino acid sequence: CASSNCGGATGDPGANVLTF.

This clonotype has just a few counts. The gene calls are TRBV5-5 and TRBJ1-4, with unresolved D. The CDR3 runs to 14 residues. Per the germline V gene, CDR1 is SGHKS and CDR2 is YYEKEE (reference sequence). Deletions cut 4 bases from V and 8 bases from J, with 15 bases between. The CDR3 region has the DNA TGTGCCAGCAGCACGGGAAACCTGGGGGAAAAACTGTTTTTT. Protein: CASSTGNLGEKLFF.

The chain has TRBV7-2 and TRBJ2-6, with no clear D. Germline V lookup: CDR1 SGHTA, CDR2 FQGNSA. The CDR3 sequence is 18 residues long. V gave up 2 bases and J gave up 0 bases, with 14 bases separating them. The CDR3 region is CASSLRISNPSGANVLTF. The DNA for the CDR3 is TGTGCCAGCAGCTTACGTATTTCGAACCCCTCTGGGGCCAACGTCCTGACTTTC.

Here the CDR3 reads CSARATGRRAHNEQFF. CDR3 DNA sequence: TGCAGTGCTAGGGCCACAGGGAGAAGGGCTCACAATGAGCAGTTCTTC. The J gene is TRBJ2-1, the V gene TRBV20-1, with TRBD1 as a possible D gene (6 bases). CDR3 size: 16 residues. Germline assignment: CDR1 DFQATT and CDR2 SNEGSKA (reference sequence). Trimming pared 3 bases from V and 5 bases from J, leaving 20 bases between.

This chain links TRBV7-6 with TRBJ2-5, with no clear D. Trimming shortened V by 0 bases and J by 2 bases, and 7 bases separated the two germline ends. CDR3 length: 14 amino acids. Per the germline V gene, CDR1 is SGHVS and CDR2 is FNYEAQ. CDR3 residues: CASSLAVIQETQYF. The CDR3 nucleotides read TGTGCCAGCAGCTTAGCGGTGATTCAAGAGACCCAGTACTTC.

This clonotype has at least ten counts. The rearrangement uses TRBV11-2 and TRBJ2-4; 9 bases align to TRBD2. CDR3 length: 14 residues. Trimming removed 5 bases from V and 8 bases from J; junction bases left unmatched: 7. Germline lookup yields CDR1 SGHAT and CDR2 FQNNGV. In DNA form, the CDR3 reads TGTGCCAGCAGCCTAAGCGGGGGGCTTGACATTCAGTACTTC. Residues: CASSLSGGLDIQYF.

This clonotype has just a few counts. The chain joins TRBV20-1 to TRBJ1-1, with no clear D. Germline values: CDR1 DFQATT, CDR2 SNEGSKA (reference sequence). V lost 3 bases and J lost 11, with 10 bases in between. CDR3 size: 10 residues. The CDR3 nucleotides are TGCAGTGCTAGCTTTTTCCTGGCTTTCTTT. Its translation: CSASFFLAFF.

This clonotype has a handful of counts. The V and J genes are TRBV19 and TRBJ1-5, with TRBD1 matching over 7 bases. The trim removed 7 bases at V and 2 bases at J, leaving 5 bases unmatched. Looked up from germline, CDR1 is LNHDA and CDR2 is SQIVND (reference sequence). The CDR3 extends over 14 amino acids. The CDR3 nucleotides read TGTGCCAGTACCACAGGGGAAGGCAATCAGCCCCAGCATTTT. Its translation is CASTTGEGNQPQHF. Using reference TRBV19 and TRBJ1-5 for the parts outside the CDR3, the full variable domain is DGGITQSPKYLFRKEGQNVTLSCEQNLNHDAMYWYRQDPGQGLRLIYYSQIVNDFQKGDIAEGYSVSREKKESFPLTVTSAQKNPTAFYLCASTTGEGNQPQHFGDGTRLSIL.

The chain couples TRBV3-1 to TRBJ2-1, with 7 bases lining up with TRBD2. V lost 0 bases, J lost 6 bases, and 5 bases stayed unmatched. Germline CDR1 and CDR2: LGHDT and YNNKEL (reference sequence). The CDR3 runs 15 residues. DNA of the CDR3: TGTGCCAGCAGCCAAGACAGCGGGGTTCTCAATGAGCAGTTCTTC. Translation gives CASSQDSGVLNEQFF.

This clonotype was counted only a few times. The V call is TRBV7-2, the J call TRBJ1-4; D is possibly TRBD1 (5 bases). The germline V gene has CDR1 SGHTA and CDR2 FQGNSA. The CDR3 contains 14 residues. V lost 5 bases and J lost 3, with 10 bases in between. CDR3 nucleotides: TGTGCCAGCAGCCCGGGGGGTTCTAATGAAAAACTGTTTTTT. This encodes CASSPGGSNEKLFF.